One sample yielded the 9 T cell receptor beta chains listed below, sequenced in a study of blood T cells in healthy people across ages. A second roughly 6 to 11 cycle PCR used barcoded and J-beta primers. One entry per CDR3 protein results from TCRdb running MiXCR on the 5' RACE reads. The sample holds about 1 million distinct CDR3 sequences; around 43% are singletons and the top ten take 15% to 20%. The source material was blood. Receptor source: a woman aged 55-70 years in good health.

This clonotype was counted between two and nine times. The genes are TRBV6-1 and TRBJ2-6, with TRBD1 matching 8 bases. The J segment lost 4 bases and the V segment lost 5 bases, leaving 10 bases of the junction unmatched. The CDR3 sequence is 17 residues long. Germline V gives CDR1 MNHNS, CDR2 SASEGT. This CDR3 is CASSPGQGLSGANVLTF. The CDR3 DNA follows: TGTGCCAGCAGTCCCGGACAGGGCCTCTCCGGGGCCAACGTCCTGACTTTC.

V gene TRBV20-1 combines with J gene TRBJ1-6; no clear D gene. This CDR3 is built from 14 residues. The germline CDR1 and CDR2 sequences are DFQATT and SNEGSKA (reference sequence). V lost 2 bases, J lost 7 bases, and 12 bases lay in between. CDR3 bases: TGCAGTGCTAGATCCGGCTTCGGAAATTCACCCCTCCACTTT. This encodes CSARSGFGNSPLHF.

This clonotype came up a few times. The chain has TRBV9 and TRBJ2-3, with D hard to call. The CDR3 has 15 residues. V was cut by 0 bases and J by 6 bases, with 14 bases left in between. CDR1 SGDLS and CDR2 YYNGEE come from the germline V gene. The CDR3 here is CASSVAASFVDTQYF. The CDR3, as DNA: TGTGCCAGCAGCGTAGCCGCTAGTTTCGTCGATACGCAGTATTTT.

This chain uses TRBV12-3 or TRBV12-4 with TRBJ2-7; D assignment may be TRBD1 or TRBD2 (5 bases each). This CDR3 has 12 amino acids. V was shortened by 8 bases and J by 3 bases, with 11 bases between the two germline ends. The CDR3 sequence: CASRGPSYEQYF. In DNA form, the CDR3 reads TGTGCCAGCCGGGGCCCCAGCTACGAGCAGTACTTC.

The CDR3 protein is CASSLAGGGSGEQYF. As DNA, the CDR3 is TGTGCCAGCAGCTTAGCCGGGGGCGGGAGCGGCGAGCAGTACTTC. The rearrangement uses TRBV7-9 and TRBJ2-7, with D tentatively TRBD2 (7 bases). The CDR3 extends over 15 amino acids. V was shortened by 0 bases and J by 6 bases, with 15 bases between the two germline ends. CDR1 and CDR2 (germline): SEHNR, FQNEAQ (reference sequence).

This clonotype was detected a few times. The V and J genes are TRBV29-1 and TRBJ2-6; TRBD1 matches at 8 bases. Looked up from germline, CDR1 is SQVTM and CDR2 is ANQGSEA. The CDR3 consists of 15 residues. The trim removed 3 bases at V and 2 bases at J, leaving 3 bases unmatched. CDR3 DNA: TGCAGCGTTGACGACAGGGGCGCTGGGGCCAACGTCCTGACTTTC. It yields the protein CSVDDRGAGANVLTF.

This clonotype was found a few times. The rearrangement joins TRBV7-2 to TRBJ2-7, with 9 bases aligning to TRBD1. The CDR3 covers 16 residues. J was trimmed by 3 bases and V by 4 bases; bases with no gene match: 10. Germline assignment: CDR1 SGHTA and CDR2 FQGNSA. CDR3: CASSSRTGASFYEQYF. The DNA for the CDR3 is TGTGCCAGCAGCTCGCGGACAGGGGCAAGCTTCTACGAGCAGTACTTC.

This rearrangement joins TRBV4-1 to TRBJ2-4; perhaps TRBD2 as D (6 bases). Germline V gives CDR1 MGHRA, CDR2 YSYEKL. V lost 0 bases, J lost 14 bases, and 11 bases lay in between. This CDR3 has 12 amino acids. The CDR3 sequence is CASSQEEGREYF. In nucleotides, the CDR3 is TGCGCCAGCAGCCAAGAGGAGGGCCGGGAGTACTTC.

This clonotype was detected only a few times. The chain couples TRBV6-6 to TRBJ1-5; weak D call: TRBD1 (5 bases). The length of the CDR3 is 12 residues. Germline values: CDR1 MNHNY, CDR2 SVGAGI (reference sequence). Trimming cost V 6 bases and J 6 bases, with 9 bases left between them. CDR3 nucleotides: TGTGCCAGCAGGGCGGGGGGTCAGCCCCAGCATTTT. The encoded protein is CASRAGGQPQHF.